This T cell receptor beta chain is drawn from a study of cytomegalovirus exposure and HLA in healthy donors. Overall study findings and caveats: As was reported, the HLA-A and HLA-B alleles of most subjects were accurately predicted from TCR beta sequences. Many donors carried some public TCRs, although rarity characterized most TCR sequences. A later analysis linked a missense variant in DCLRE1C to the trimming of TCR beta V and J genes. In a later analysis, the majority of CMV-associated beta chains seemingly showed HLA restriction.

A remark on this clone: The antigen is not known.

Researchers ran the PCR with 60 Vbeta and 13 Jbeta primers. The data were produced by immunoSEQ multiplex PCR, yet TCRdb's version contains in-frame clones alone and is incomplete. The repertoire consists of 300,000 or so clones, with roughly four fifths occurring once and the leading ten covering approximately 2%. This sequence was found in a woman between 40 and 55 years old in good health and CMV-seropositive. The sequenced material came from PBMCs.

The CDR3 DNA is TGTGCCAGCAGCCCGGGACAGTTCTACGAGCAGTACTTC. Its protein is CASSPGQFYEQYF. The chain combines TRBV7-8 with TRBJ2-7; TRBD1 aligns across 7 bases. The CDR3 sequence is 13 residues long. CDR1 and CDR2 (germline): SGHVS, FQNEAQ. The ends lost 5 bases at V and 3 bases at J; junction bases unmatched: 4.